Sequencing of this T cell receptor (beta chain) was carried out in a study of radiation and T cells in renal cell carcinoma. Time point reported: blood 2 weeks post-SBRT. Sample treatment: 15 Gy SBRT to primary tumor, nephrectomy 4 weeks later. Serial blood draws occurred at baseline and 2 and 4 weeks post-SBRT. The tumor was a clear cell renal cell carcinoma. This table comes from immunoSEQ multiplex PCR, and its TCRdb copy is limited to in-frame clones, with some not included. The data contain roughly 150,000 clones, roughly 89% of them singletons. Germline CDR1 reads SGDLS; CDR2 reads YYNGEE. With 6 bases removed from V and 7 bases from J, the gap between germline ends came to 16 bases. The CDR3 contains 13 residues.

The starting material was blood, obtained from a patient whose treatment included radiotherapy and nephrectomy. The receptor was isolated from a woman in her fifties or sixties with renal cell carcinoma. The gene calls are TRBV9 and TRBJ1-2; possibly TRBD1 for D (5 bases). The CDR3: CASTPGLRGGYTF. The CDR3 DNA reads as TGTGCCAGCACCCCGGGACTGCGAGGTGGCTACACCTTC. The whole variable domain, filled in from reference TRBV9 and TRBJ1-2, reads DSGVTQTPKHLITATGQRVTLRCSPRSGDLSVYWYQQSLDQGLQFLIQYYNGEERAKGNILERFSAQQFPDLHSELNLSSLELGDSALYFCASTPGLRGGYTFGSGTRLTVV.